This T cell receptor beta chain comes out of a study of CD8+CD57+ T cells in acquired aplastic anemia. Study information: Sorted CD4+ and CD8+ cells gave a mean 3.2 ug DNA, range roughly 0.18 to 30 ug. Healthy donors had, on average, around 11 million reads for their CD4+ cells. Study outcomes and limitations: Patients did not significantly differ from controls in CD8+ Simpson's diversity.

Notes on this clonotype: Its target is not known.

Germline CDR1 SNHLY, CDR2 FYNNEI. V lost 3 bases and J lost 8, with 8 bases in between. This CDR3 spans 13 amino acids. Genomic DNA, the template, was used for profiling of the TCR beta VDJ and CDR3. Using its own MiXCR run on the reads, TCRdb lists one record per CDR3 protein. This repertoire shows 100,000 to 120,000 distinct CDR3 sequences, approximately 49% found once; its top ten account for roughly 31%. This sequence was found in a human donor in good health, serving as a control. The genes are TRBV2 and TRBJ1-6; D perhaps matches TRBD1 (6 bases). What was sequenced was sorted CD4+, CD8+, or CD8+CD57+ T cells (not recorded which) from PBMCs. CDR3 region: CASSEEGDSPLHF. The CDR3 DNA reads as TGTGCCAGCAGTGAGGAGGGGGATTCACCCCTCCACTTT.